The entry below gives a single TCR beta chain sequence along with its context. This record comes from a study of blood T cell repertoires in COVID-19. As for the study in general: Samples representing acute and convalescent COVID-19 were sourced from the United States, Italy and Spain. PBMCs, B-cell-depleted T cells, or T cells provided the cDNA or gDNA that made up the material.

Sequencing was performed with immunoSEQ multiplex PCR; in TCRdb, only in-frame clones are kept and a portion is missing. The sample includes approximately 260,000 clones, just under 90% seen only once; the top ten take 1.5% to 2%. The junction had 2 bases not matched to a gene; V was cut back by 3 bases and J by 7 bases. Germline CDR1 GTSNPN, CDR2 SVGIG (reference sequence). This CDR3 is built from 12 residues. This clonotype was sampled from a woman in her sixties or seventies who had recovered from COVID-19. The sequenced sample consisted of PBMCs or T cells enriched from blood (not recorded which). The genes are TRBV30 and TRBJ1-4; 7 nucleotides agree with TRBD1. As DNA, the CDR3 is TGTGCCTGGAGAGGGACAGTTGAAAAACTGTTTTTT. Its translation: CAWRGTVEKLFF.